Below are 26 T cell receptor beta chains sequenced from a single sample in a study of CD8+ T cells in alopecia areata. RNA was extracted and reverse transcribed into cDNA as the sequencing template. Libraries were prepared by immunoSEQ multiplex PCR; TCRdb keeps only in-frame clonotypes and omits some of them. Among around 200,000 clones listed, about 60% were seen once. As to treatment: oral pan-JAK inhibitor, 5-10 mg twice daily. The sample here was CD8+ T cells sorted from blood, taken at week 24, from a patient treated with tofacitinib. These receptors all stem from a human donor with alopecia areata.

J is TRBJ2-5 and V is TRBV20-1; no firm D call. Trimming removed 3 bases at V and 5 bases at J, with 7 bases between. The CDR3 contains 11 residues. Germline values: CDR1 DFQATT, CDR2 SNEGSKA (reference sequence). DNA for the CDR3: TGCAGTGCTAGTTCGCCGGAGACCCAGTACTTC. It specifies CSASSPETQYF.

This clone was recorded a few times. This chain joins TRBV5-1 and TRBJ1-6, with TRBD1 as a possible D gene (5 bases). V gave up 0 bases and J gave up 11 bases, with 15 bases separating them. The CDR3 has 15 amino acids. Germline CDR1 reads SGHRS; CDR2 reads YFSETQ. The CDR3 nucleotides are TGCGCCAGCAGCTTGGAGACAGAGCCGGGGGCACCCCTCCACTTT. This sequence encodes CASSLETEPGAPLHF.

This clone was counted only a few times. The DNA for the CDR3 is TGTGCCAGCAGGACAGGGGGCGAGGAGACCCAGTACTTC. Protein sequence: CASRTGGEETQYF. The chain links TRBV2 to TRBJ2-5; 10 nucleotides match TRBD1. Germline V gene sequence: CDR1 SNHLY, CDR2 FYNNEI. V was clipped by 6 bases and J by 5 bases; unmatched bases: 3. The CDR3 is 13 amino acids.

This clone was observed a single time. This chain uses TRBV7-9 with TRBJ2-3, with 7 positions matching TRBD2. Germline CDR1 and CDR2: SEHNR and FQNEAQ (reference sequence). V was clipped by 6 bases and J by 11 bases; unmatched bases: 5. The CDR3 is 11 residues long. The CDR3 loop reads CASSSGGGQYF. The CDR3 region has the DNA TGTGCCAGCAGTTCGGGGGGAGGGCAGTATTTT.

V usage is TRBV27 and J usage is TRBJ1-1; 8 nucleotides line up with TRBD1. Germline V gives CDR1 MNHEY, CDR2 SMNVEV (reference sequence). V trimming: 6 bases; J trimming: 1 base; junction bases outside the gene matches: 1. CDR3 length equals 13 residues. The CDR3 is CASSTGGNTEAFF. As DNA, the CDR3 is TGTGCCAGCAGCACAGGGGGGAACACTGAAGCTTTCTTT.

This clone was seen a single time. This chain links TRBV4-1 with TRBJ2-5; TRBD1 matches at 10 bases. This CDR3 is 14 amino acids long. Trimming took 4 bases from V and 5 from J; bases not matched to a gene: 4. Germline values: CDR1 MGHRA, CDR2 YSYEKL. The CDR3 DNA follows: TGCGCCAGCAGCCCCGACAGGGGGCGGGAGACCCAGTACTTC. Translated, it gives CASSPDRGRETQYF.

This sequence joins TRBV5-6 and TRBJ2-7, with TRBD1 identical over 8 bases. CDR3 size: 14 residues. Trimming removed 0 bases from V and 2 bases from J; junction bases left unmatched: 1. Germline CDR1 reads SGHDT; CDR2 reads YYEEEE. The CDR3 region has the DNA TGTGCCAGCAGCTTGGAGACAGGGGCCTACGAGCAGTACTTC. Protein: CASSLETGAYEQYF. The variable domain in full, completed from reference TRBV5-6 and TRBJ2-7, reads DAGVTQSPTHLIKTRGQQVTLRCSPKSGHDTVSWYQQALGQGPQFIFQYYEEEERQRGNFPDRFSGHQFPNYSSELNVNALLLGDSALYLCASSLETGAYEQYFGPGTRLTVT.

This sequence joins TRBV7-9 and TRBJ1-6, with D uncertain. This CDR3 region has 16 residues. Germline CDR1 reads SEHNR; CDR2 reads FQNEAQ (reference sequence). Trimming shortened V by 0 bases and J by 0 bases, and 6 bases separated the two germline ends. CDR3 residues: CASSLARISYNSPLHF. The CDR3 bases are TGTGCCAGCAGCTTAGCCCGGATCTCCTATAATTCACCCCTCCACTTT.

The V call is TRBV13, the J call TRBJ1-1; TRBD1 is a possible D gene (5 bases). Trimming shortened V by 5 bases and J by 4 bases, and 14 bases separated the two germline ends. CDR1 is PRHDT and CDR2 is FYEKMQ in the germline V gene (reference sequence). CDR3 length equals 14 residues. CDR3 DNA sequence: TGTGCCAGCAGCCACCCCGGGGCCGGCACTGAAGCTTTCTTT. Residues: CASSHPGAGTEAFF.

This clone has only a few counts. The rearrangement joins TRBV10-3 to TRBJ2-1; 13 bases are shared with TRBD2. The CDR3 length is 15 residues. The trim removed 5 bases at V and 7 bases at J, leaving 5 bases unmatched. Germline CDR1 is ENHRY and CDR2 is SYGVKD. DNA for the CDR3: TGTGCCATCAGTCGAACTAGCGGGGGGGAAAATGAGCAGTTCTTC. Its translation: CAISRTSGGENEQFF.

V usage is TRBV30 and J usage is TRBJ1-2; 7 nucleotides align to TRBD1. CDR3 length equals 13 residues. CDR1 is GTSNPN, CDR2 SVGIG, per germline (reference sequence). The V segment lost 4 bases and the J segment 0 bases; nucleotides outside the gene matches: 2. Here the CDR3 DNA reads TGTGCCTGGAAGAGGGGGCCTAACTATGGCTACACCTTC. Protein sequence: CAWKRGPNYGYTF.

V is TRBV13 and J is TRBJ2-1; unclear D gene. This CDR3 contains 16 residues. The germline CDR1 and CDR2 sequences are PRHDT and FYEKMQ (reference sequence). V dropped 2 bases and J dropped 8 bases, with 19 bases sitting between them. CDR3 in DNA: TGTGCCAGCAGCTTACTTGTCTCAAGCTCCTCCGATGAGCAGTTCTTC. Encoded protein: CASSLLVSSSSDEQFF.

This chain joins TRBV29-1 and TRBJ2-1, with TRBD2 matching 14 bases. CDR3 length equals 14 residues. Germline V gene sequence: CDR1 SQVTM, CDR2 ANQGSEA. V lost 7 bases to trimming and J lost 8 bases; unmatched junction nucleotides: 7. CDR3: CSAGLAGGLDEQFF. CDR3 DNA sequence: TGCAGCGCCGGACTAGCGGGGGGCCTCGATGAGCAGTTCTTC.

This clone was seen only a few times. The same CDR3 also results from other DNA sequences found in this sample. J is TRBJ2-7 and V is TRBV29-1, with unresolved D. The germline V gene has CDR1 SQVTM and CDR2 ANQGSEA. This CDR3 is built from 11 residues. Trimming removed 4 bases from V and 2 bases from J, with 6 bases in between. Here the CDR3 reads CSVGGTYEQYF. The CDR3 DNA reads as TGCAGCGTTGGTGGGACCTACGAGCAGTACTTC.

The rearrangement uses TRBV29-1 and TRBJ1-1; no clear D. Germline CDR1 SQVTM, CDR2 ANQGSEA. The CDR3 consists of 13 residues. The ends were cut back, 3 bases at V and 0 bases at J, with 8 bases in the middle. CDR3 nucleotide sequence: TGCAGCGTTGAGGAGGGTATGAACACTGAAGCTTTCTTT. Translated, it gives CSVEEGMNTEAFF.

This clone has a handful of counts. This sequence joins TRBV7-9 and TRBJ1-4; 7 bases map to TRBD1. The germline CDR1 and CDR2 sequences are SEHNR and FQNEAQ (reference sequence). The CDR3 spans 16 residues. The V and J ends lost 5 bases and 4 bases, in that order; junction bases with no gene match: 10. The CDR3 DNA follows: TGTGCCAGCAGCACCAGGGAACAGGGGAATAATGAAAAACTGTTTTTT. It codes for CASSTREQGNNEKLFF.

The chain carries TRBV19 and TRBJ1-6; 7 nucleotides match TRBD1. Looked up from germline, CDR1 is LNHDA and CDR2 is SQIVND (reference sequence). The CDR3 is 15 residues long. V trimming: 10 bases; J trimming: 2 bases; junction bases outside the gene matches: 8. CDR3 bases: TGTGCCACAAGTCCAACAGGGGCCTATAATTCACCCCTCCACTTT. Protein product: CATSPTGAYNSPLHF. Complete variable domain (other parts from reference TRBV19 and TRBJ1-6): DGGITQSPKYLFRKEGQNVTLSCEQNLNHDAMYWYRQDPGQGLRLIYYSQIVNDFQKGDIAEGYSVSREKKESFPLTVTSAQKNPTAFYLCATSPTGAYNSPLHFGNGTRLTVT.

This chain joins TRBV11-2 and TRBJ2-5; the D is unclear. CDR1 and CDR2 from the germline V gene are SGHAT and FQNNGV. V was shortened by 5 bases and J by 4 bases, with 17 bases between the two germline ends. The CDR3 totals 15 residues. CDR3 sequence: CASSRYHTTGETQYF. The CDR3 DNA is TGTGCCAGCAGCCGCTACCATACTACTGGAGAGACCCAGTACTTC. The whole variable domain, remainder taken from reference TRBV11-2 and TRBJ2-5, is EAGVAQSPRYKIIEKRQSVAFWCNPISGHATLYWYQQILGQGPKLLIQFQNNGVVDDSQLPKDRFSAERLKGVDSTLKIQPAKLEDSAVYLCASSRYHTTGETQYFGPGTRLLVL.

The gene calls are TRBV4-1 and TRBJ1-1, with D unresolved. Trimming removed 4 bases at V and 3 bases at J, with 12 bases between. This CDR3 has 14 residues. From germline, CDR1 is MGHRA and CDR2 YSYEKL. The CDR3 bases are TGCGCCAGCAGCCCAACCTCGAGGGACACTGAAGCTTTCTTT. This gives the protein CASSPTSRDTEAFF.

The chain recombines TRBV7-3 with TRBJ2-2; D perhaps matches TRBD1 (6 bases). The V gene lost 4 bases and the J gene lost 1 base, with 7 bases spanning the gap. The CDR3 spans 14 residues. The germline V gene encodes CDR1 SGHTA and CDR2 FQGTGA. The CDR3 region has the DNA TGTGCCAGCAGCTCGGGACAGAACACCGGGGAGCTGTTTTTT. Translation gives CASSSGQNTGELFF.

This rearrangement joins TRBV29-1 to TRBJ2-1; TRBD2 agrees at 12 bases. The CDR3 loop spans 13 amino acids. Germline CDR1 and CDR2: SQVTM and ANQGSEA. V gave up 6 bases and J gave up 8 bases; unmatched junction bases: 5. CDR3 region: CSVGGLAGHEQFF. The CDR3 nucleotides are TGCAGCGTGGGCGGACTAGCGGGACATGAGCAGTTCTTC.

The chain employs TRBV11-2 and TRBJ2-7; tentatively, D is TRBD1 (6 bases). The CDR3 consists of 14 residues. Per germline, CDR1 SGHAT and CDR2 FQNNGV. Trimming stripped 2 bases from V and 3 bases from J, with 11 bases between. The CDR3 here is CASSLSQGHYEQYF. The CDR3 region has the DNA TGTGCCAGCAGCTTATCCCAGGGGCACTACGAGCAGTACTTC. Full variable domain (outside the CDR3, taken from reference TRBV11-2 and TRBJ2-7): EAGVAQSPRYKIIEKRQSVAFWCNPISGHATLYWYQQILGQGPKLLIQFQNNGVVDDSQLPKDRFSAERLKGVDSTLKIQPAKLEDSAVYLCASSLSQGHYEQYFGPGTRLTVT.

Here the CDR3 DNA reads TGTGCCAGCAGTGAAGAGGACCCCCAGGTGACCCAGTACTTC. Its protein product is CASSEEDPQVTQYF. J is TRBJ2-5 and V is TRBV2, with unresolved D. From germline, CDR1 is SNHLY and CDR2 FYNNEI. V was shortened by 1 base and J by 7 bases, with 13 bases between the two germline ends. The CDR3 sequence is 14 residues long.

The chain recombines TRBV19 with TRBJ2-5; possibly TRBD2 for D (5 bases). V dropped 7 bases and J dropped 5 bases, with 8 bases sitting between them. Looked up from germline, CDR1 is LNHDA and CDR2 is SQIVND (reference sequence). The CDR3 has 11 amino acids. The CDR3 DNA follows: TGTGCCAGTATGGAGGCGGAGACCCAGTACTTC. This codes for CASMEAETQYF.

The V and J genes are TRBV5-4 and TRBJ2-5; D may be TRBD1 or TRBD2 (7 bases each). The germline gives CDR1 SGHNT, CDR2 YYREEE (reference sequence). V lost 4 bases to trimming and J lost 9 bases, with 13 bases between them. The CDR3 has 12 amino acids. CDR3 bases: TGTGCCAGCAGCCCAGGGGGAGGGCCCCAGTACTTC. This gives the protein CASSPGGGPQYF.

The CDR3 loop is CASSLRNTDTQYF. CDR3 DNA sequence: TGTGCCAGCAGCCTCCGGAACACAGATACGCAGTATTTT. The J gene is TRBJ2-3, the V gene TRBV13; D ambiguous. Between the trimmed V and J ends, which lost 5 bases and 2 bases, there was a span of 8 bases. In germline, CDR1 is PRHDT, CDR2 FYEKMQ (reference sequence). The CDR3 runs 13 residues.